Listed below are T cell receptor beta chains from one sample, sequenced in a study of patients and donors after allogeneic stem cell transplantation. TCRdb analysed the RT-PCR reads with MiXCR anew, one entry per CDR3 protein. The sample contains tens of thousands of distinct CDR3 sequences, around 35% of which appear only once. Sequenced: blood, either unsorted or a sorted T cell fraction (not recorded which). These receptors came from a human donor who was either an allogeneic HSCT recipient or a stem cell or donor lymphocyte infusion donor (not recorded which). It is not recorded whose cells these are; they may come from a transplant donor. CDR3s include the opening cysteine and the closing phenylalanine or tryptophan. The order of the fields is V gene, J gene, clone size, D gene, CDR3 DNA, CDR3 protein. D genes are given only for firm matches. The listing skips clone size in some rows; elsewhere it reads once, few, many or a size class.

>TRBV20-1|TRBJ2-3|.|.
TGCAGTGTAGTGAGAGGGGACCTCACAGATACGCAGTATTTT
CSVVRGDLTDTQYF
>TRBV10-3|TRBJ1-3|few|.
TGTGCCATCAGTGGTTACAGGGTTTCGGGAAACACCATATATTTT
CAISGYRVSGNTIYF
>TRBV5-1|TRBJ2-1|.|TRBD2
TGCGCCAGCAGCCTGGTAATAGCGGGAGTGCTGGAGCAGTTCTTC
CASSLVIAGVLEQFF
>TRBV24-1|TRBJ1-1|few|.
TGTGCCACCAGTGACAGGGCTAGCACTGAAGCTTTCTTT
CATSDRASTEAFF
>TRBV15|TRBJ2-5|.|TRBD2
TGTGCCACCAGCGAGCGGGACTCGGAGACCCAGTACTTC
CATSERDSETQYF
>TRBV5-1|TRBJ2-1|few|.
TGCGCCAGCAGGCCCTCTCCGGGGAACTACAATGAGCAGTTCTTC
CASRPSPGNYNEQFF
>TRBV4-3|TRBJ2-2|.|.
TGCGCCAGCAGCCAAGATTGGGGGGAGCTGTTTTTT
CASSQDWGELFF
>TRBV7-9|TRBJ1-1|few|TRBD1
TGTGCCAGCAGCTTAGAAGGACAGGGGAACACTGAAGCTTTCTTT
CASSLEGQGNTEAFF
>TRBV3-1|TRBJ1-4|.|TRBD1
TGTGCCAGCAGCCAAGGGACAGGGGAAGATGAAAAACTGTTTTTT
CASSQGTGEDEKLFF
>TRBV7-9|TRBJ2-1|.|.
TGTGCCTTCCCGGGTCCCTACAATGAGCAGTTCTTC
CAFPGPYNEQFF
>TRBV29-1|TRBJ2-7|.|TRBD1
TGCAGCGTTCGACGACAGGGGTCTACCTACGAGCAGTACTTC
CSVRRQGSTYEQYF
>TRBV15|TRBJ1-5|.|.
TGTGCCACCAGCAGAGACAGGGGCAATCAGCCCCAGCATTTT
CATSRDRGNQPQHF
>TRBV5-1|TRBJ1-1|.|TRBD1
TGCGCCAGCAGCGCGGACAGGGGCACTGAAGCTTTCTTT
CASSADRGTEAFF
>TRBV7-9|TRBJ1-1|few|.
TGTGCCAGCAGCTTAATCCCGACAGGGAACACTGAAGCTTTCTTT
CASSLIPTGNTEAFF
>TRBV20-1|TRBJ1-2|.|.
TGCAGTGCTAGAGTCGGAGAGGGCCCCCCGGGGCCCTTC
CSARVGEGPPGPF
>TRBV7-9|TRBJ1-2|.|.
TGTGCCAGCAGCTTAGGCCCCACGGGGGAGAGGGGCTACACCTTC
CASSLGPTGERGYTF
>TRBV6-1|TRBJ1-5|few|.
TGTGCCAGCAGCCCCCTCACCGTGCCGCGCAATCAGCCCCAGCATTTT
CASSPLTVPRNQPQHF
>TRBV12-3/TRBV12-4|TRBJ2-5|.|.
TGTGCCAGCAGAAACCGGGCCCTGGGAGAGCCCCAGTACTTC
CASRNRALGEPQYF
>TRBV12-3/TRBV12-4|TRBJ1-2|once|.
TGTGCCAGCAGTTTTTTGGGGGCGGGGTATGGCTACACCTTC
CASSFLGAGYGYTF
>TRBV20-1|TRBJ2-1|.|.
TGCAGTGCTAGAGACACTAGATCCCATGAGCAGTTCTTC
CSARDTRSHEQFF
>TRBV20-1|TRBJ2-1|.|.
TGCAGTGCTAGGGGCGCCCCCAGGTTTACCAATGAGCAGTTCTTC
CSARGAPRFTNEQFF
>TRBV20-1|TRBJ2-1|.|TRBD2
TGCAGTGCTAGAGCGGCTAGCGGGGGGCGGAGCTCCTACAATGAGCAGTTCTTC
CSARAASGGRSSYNEQFF
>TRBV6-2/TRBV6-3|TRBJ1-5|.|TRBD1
TGTGCCAGCAGTTCTGGGACAGGGTGGAATCAGCCCCAGCATTTT
CASSSGTGWNQPQHF
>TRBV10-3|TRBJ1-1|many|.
TGTGCCATTCGAGGACACCTCAGCACTGAAGCTTTCTTT
CAIRGHLSTEAFF
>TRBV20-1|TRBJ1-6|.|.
TGCAGTGTATCGGGCGACTATAATTCACCCCTCCACTTT
CSVSGDYNSPLHF
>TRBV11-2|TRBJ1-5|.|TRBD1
TGTGCCAGCAGCCTAAGGACAGGGGATCAGCCCCAGCATTTT
CASSLRTGDQPQHF
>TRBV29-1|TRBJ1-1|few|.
TGCAGCGTTGTGGGTCGATTGAACACTGAAGCTTTCTTT
CSVVGRLNTEAFF
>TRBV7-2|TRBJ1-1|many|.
TGTGCCAGCAGCTTAAGCCTCCGGATCACTGAAGCTTTCTTT
CASSLSLRITEAFF
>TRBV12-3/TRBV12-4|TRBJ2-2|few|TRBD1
TGTGCCAGCACCCGGACAGGGACGAACGCCGGGGAGCTGTTTTTT
CASTRTGTNAGELFF
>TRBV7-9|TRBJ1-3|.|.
TGTGCCAGCAGCGAGCAGGGAAACACCATATATTTT
CASSEQGNTIYF
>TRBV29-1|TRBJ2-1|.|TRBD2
TGCAGCGTTCACGGGAGGGTCTACAATGAGCAGTTCTTC
CSVHGRVYNEQFF
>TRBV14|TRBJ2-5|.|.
TGTGCCAGCAGCCACTCAAGACAGGGAGGTTTAGAGACCCAGTACTTC
CASSHSRQGGLETQYF
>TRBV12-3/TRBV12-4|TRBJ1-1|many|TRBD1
TGTGCCAGCAGTTTAGGACCGGGACAGGGAGGGGCTTTCTTT
CASSLGPGQGGAFF
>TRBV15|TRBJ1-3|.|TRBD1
TGTGCCACCAGCAGAACCCGGGACAGGTCCTCTGGAAACACCATATATTTT
CATSRTRDRSSGNTIYF
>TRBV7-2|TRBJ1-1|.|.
TGTGCCAGCAGCTGGGACCGGGAGACTGAAGCTTTCTTT
CASSWDRETEAFF
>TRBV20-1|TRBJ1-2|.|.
TGCAGTGAGCAGGATCTGTTCGCTAACTATGGCTACACCTTC
CSEQDLFANYGYTF
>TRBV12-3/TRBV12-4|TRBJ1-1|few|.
TGTGCCAGCAAAGCGGCCAACACTGAAGCTTTCTTT
CASKAANTEAFF